Presented here are 26 T cell receptor beta chains from one specimen sequenced in a study of cytomegalovirus exposure and HLA in healthy donors. The PCR was carried out with 60 Vbeta primers and 13 Jbeta primers. The method was immunoSEQ multiplex PCR; TCRdb's version includes in-frame clones alone and lacks a portion of them. The sample includes around 130,000 clones, almost 85% seen only once; the top ten take more than 1.4%. Sequencing was carried out using PBMCs. The source is a woman aged 18-29 years in good health and CMV-seronegative.

The CDR3 region has the DNA TGTGCCAGCAGCGGGTCCAAGGGGGACGCGGGGAACACTGAAGCTTTCTTT. The encoded protein is CASSGSKGDAGNTEAFF. This chain connects TRBV21-1 to TRBJ1-1; the table names TRBD1, a call not compared with the DNA. TRBV21-1 is a pseudogene. The CDR3 contains 17 residues.

V and J are TRBV5-8 and TRBJ1-2; TRBD1 might be the D (6 bases). The CDR3 contains 15 residues. Germline values: CDR1 SGHTS, CDR2 YDEGEE. V gave up 2 bases and J gave up 0 bases, with 11 bases separating them. The CDR3 bases are TGTGCCAGCAGCTTCTCCCAGGGGCCTAACTATGGCTACACCTTC. Its translation: CASSFSQGPNYGYTF.

The rearrangement links TRBV7-8 to TRBJ2-3, with 15 bases aligning to TRBD2. This CDR3 is 20 amino acids long. CDR1 SGHVS and CDR2 FQNEAQ come from the germline V gene. The J segment lost 8 bases and the V segment lost 4 bases, leaving 19 bases of the junction unmatched. The chain's CDR3 is CASSYAMGLAGGLRRRTQYF. CDR3 sequence (DNA): TGTGCCAGCAGCTATGCTATGGGACTAGCGGGGGGCCTCAGGCGGCGTACGCAGTATTTT.

The chain combines TRBV5-4 with TRBJ1-2; the D is unclear. Germline V lookup: CDR1 SGHNT, CDR2 YYREEE (reference sequence). This CDR3 contains 13 residues. Between the trimmed V and J ends, which lost 1 base and 8 bases, there was a span of 12 bases. The CDR3 DNA follows: TGTGCCAGCAGCTTGAACACGAGGGAAGGCTACACCTTC. Amino acids: CASSLNTREGYTF.

The CDR3 sequence: CASSYSPDIATDTQYF. DNA of the CDR3: TGTGCCAGCAGTTACTCTCCGGACATAGCCACAGATACGCAGTATTTT. This rearrangement joins TRBV6-5 to TRBJ2-3; D possibly corresponds to TRBD1 (5 bases). The V end was cut by 0 bases, the J end by 2 bases, with 12 bases between. Per germline, CDR1 MNHEY and CDR2 SVGAGI. The CDR3 sequence is 16 residues long.

The V call is TRBV27, the J call TRBJ1-6; 8 bases match TRBD1. Germline CDR1 and CDR2: MNHEY and SMNVEV (reference sequence). Losses at the gene ends were 5 bases for V and 5 bases for J; bases not matched to a gene: 5. This CDR3 has 15 amino acids. The CDR3 nucleotides read TGTGCCAGCAGTATCAGGACAGGGCATAATTCACCCCTCCACTTT. Translating it yields CASSIRTGHNSPLHF.

This chain connects TRBV5-1 to TRBJ2-3, with 7 bases identical to TRBD1. This CDR3 contains 15 residues. J gave up 8 bases and V 4 bases, and 13 bases lay outside the gene matches. The germline gives CDR1 SGHRS, CDR2 YFSETQ. The CDR3 DNA reads TGCGCCAGCAGCACGGGACAGACGCTATTAACTACGCAGTATTTT. It translates to CASSTGQTLLTTQYF.

The chain couples TRBV29-1 to TRBJ1-2; D perhaps matches TRBD1 (5 bases). The germline V gene encodes CDR1 SQVTM and CDR2 ANQGSEA. The CDR3 covers 14 residues. V was pared by 2 bases and J by 4 bases, with 14 bases between. Here the CDR3 reads CSVESGDPSYGYTF. DNA of the CDR3: TGCAGCGTTGAATCGGGGGACCCCTCCTATGGCTACACCTTC.

The rearrangement uses TRBV6-6 and TRBJ1-2; weak D call: TRBD1 (5 bases). The germline V gene encodes CDR1 MNHNY and CDR2 SVGAGI (reference sequence). The CDR3 is 13 amino acids. Deletions cut 10 bases from V and 5 bases from J, with 17 bases between. The CDR3 nucleotides are TGTGCCACTGGGGCGGGGCTCCTGTATGGCTACACCTTC. It specifies CATGAGLLYGYTF.

This chain links TRBV7-9 with TRBJ2-5; D is possibly TRBD2 (7 bases). Germline V gives CDR1 SEHNR, CDR2 FQNEAQ (reference sequence). This CDR3 has 16 amino acids. V was shortened by 8 bases and J by 4 bases, with 23 bases between the two germline ends. This CDR3 reads CASSRVGGASLETQYF. The CDR3 DNA reads as TGTGCCAGCTCACGGGTAGGGGGGGCGTCTTTAGAGACCCAGTACTTC.

J is TRBJ2-5 and V is TRBV7-9; 7 nucleotides align to TRBD1. The CDR3 length is 15 residues. Losses at the gene ends were 5 bases for V and 5 bases for J; bases not matched to a gene: 11. The germline V gene has CDR1 SEHNR and CDR2 FQNEAQ (reference sequence). CDR3 amino acids: CASSHRDSGWETQYF. The CDR3 DNA follows: TGTGCCAGCAGCCACCGGGACAGCGGATGGGAGACCCAGTACTTC.

The chain couples TRBV6-1 to TRBJ2-5, with 12 bases lining up with TRBD1. Per the germline V gene, CDR1 is MNHNS and CDR2 is SASEGT. Unmatched junction bases numbered 3, after V lost 6 bases and J lost 4 bases. This CDR3 contains 14 residues. CDR3 sequence: CASRGTGGVETQYF. The CDR3 region has the DNA TGTGCCAGCAGGGGGACAGGGGGCGTAGAGACCCAGTACTTC.

The V call is TRBV18, the J call TRBJ1-5; D is ambiguous. Trimming stripped 5 bases from V and 5 bases from J, with 7 bases between. The CDR3 totals 12 residues. CDR1 and CDR2 (germline): KGHSH, LQKENI. The CDR3 nucleotides read TGTGCCAGCTCAAACGAGGATCAGCCCCAGCATTTT. Translated, it gives CASSNEDQPQHF.

The V call is TRBV19, the J call TRBJ1-2; the match to TRBD1 covers 9 bases. This CDR3 region has 16 residues. Per germline, CDR1 LNHDA and CDR2 SQIVND (reference sequence). Trimming cost V 4 bases and J 3 bases; bases outside gene matches: 9. DNA of the CDR3: TGTGCCAGTAGTAACTTCCGGGACAGGGTGGACTATGGCTACACCTTC. It translates to CASSNFRDRVDYGYTF.

The V and J genes are TRBV5-6 and TRBJ2-7, with 8 bases identical to TRBD2. V was clipped by 4 bases and J by 4 bases; unmatched bases: 7. Germline CDR1 reads SGHDT; CDR2 reads YYEEEE. The CDR3 has 14 amino acids. The CDR3 reads CASSRTSSRYEQYF. The CDR3 nucleotides read TGTGCCAGCAGCCGGACTAGCAGCAGATACGAGCAGTACTTC.

The rearrangement joins TRBV11-2 to TRBJ2-5; a possible D gene is TRBD1 (6 bases). Between the trimmed V and J ends, which lost 5 bases and 3 bases, there was a span of 13 bases. The germline CDR1 and CDR2 sequences are SGHAT and FQNNGV. The CDR3 extends over 14 amino acids. The CDR3 DNA follows: TGTGCCAGCAGCCACCGGACAGCCGAAGAGACCCAGTACTTC. It is translated as CASSHRTAEETQYF.

The chain couples TRBV9 to TRBJ2-1; 7 bases agree with TRBD1. Germline V gene lookup returns CDR1 SGDLS and CDR2 YYNGEE. The V gene end was trimmed by 0 bases and the J gene end by 2 bases; junction bases not matched to a gene: 2. This CDR3 spans 15 amino acids. In DNA, the CDR3 is TGTGCCAGCAGCGTAGAAGGACAGGCCTACAATGAGCAGTTCTTC. It specifies CASSVEGQAYNEQFF. The full variable domain, rest sourced from reference TRBV9 and TRBJ2-1, is DSGVTQTPKHLITATGQRVTLRCSPRSGDLSVYWYQQSLDQGLQFLIQYYNGEERAKGNILERFSAQQFPDLHSELNLSSLELGDSALYFCASSVEGQAYNEQFFGPGTRLTVL.

The chain combines TRBV6-1 with TRBJ1-5; perhaps TRBD1 as D (5 bases). Trimming took off 6 bases at V and 0 bases at J, with 12 bases between the two ends. CDR3 length equals 15 residues. Germline values: CDR1 MNHNS, CDR2 SASEGT. The CDR3 is CASRLAGYSNQPQHF. The CDR3 DNA is TGTGCCAGCAGGTTAGCAGGGTATAGCAATCAGCCCCAGCATTTT.

The CDR3 region has the DNA TGTGCCAGCAGCTTAACGAGCTCCTCACCCCTCCACTTT. Protein sequence: CASSLTSSSPLHF. The V and J genes are TRBV5-6 and TRBJ1-6; no firm D call. CDR1 and CDR2 from the germline V gene are SGHDT and YYEEEE. Deletions cut 2 bases from V and 10 bases from J, with 10 bases between. The CDR3 extends over 13 amino acids.

This clone appeared a single time. The rearrangement uses TRBV18 and TRBJ1-2; D may be TRBD1 (6 bases). The CDR3 is 14 amino acids. Germline V gives CDR1 KGHSH, CDR2 LQKENI. V lost 6 bases and J 6 bases, leaving 17 bases between the germline ends. CDR3 protein: CASSRGASGDGYTF. CDR3 sequence (DNA): TGTGCCAGCTCCCGGGGGGCAAGTGGAGATGGCTACACCTTC.

With respect to this clone: The same CDR3 can be traced to other DNA sequences in this sample. V and J are TRBV28 and TRBJ1-3; no firm D call. Per germline, CDR1 MDHEN and CDR2 SYDVKM. The CDR3 sequence is 15 residues long. V dropped 3 bases and J dropped 1 base, with 10 bases sitting between them. As DNA, the CDR3 is TGTGCCAGCAGTTTTGAGGGTACTTCTGGAAACACCATATATTTT. Translation gives CASSFEGTSGNTIYF.

The chain employs TRBV7-6 and TRBJ1-1, with TRBD1 as a possible D gene (5 bases). This CDR3 comprises 13 residues. Germline CDR1 is SGHVS and CDR2 is FNYEAQ. Trimming left V 4 bases short and J 8 bases short, with 14 bases between. This CDR3 is CASSSSPTVEAFF. CDR3 DNA: TGTGCCAGCAGCTCCAGCCCGACAGTCGAAGCTTTCTTT. The entire variable domain, with the rest obtained from reference TRBV7-6 and TRBJ1-1, is as follows: GAGVSQSPRYKVTKRGQDVALRCDPISGHVSLYWYRQALGQGPEFLTYFNYEAQQDKSGLPNDRFSAERPEGSISTLTIQRTEQRDSAMYRCASSSSPTVEAFFGQGTRLTVV.

This clone was observed a handful of times. The CDR3 coding sequence is TGTGCCAGCAGCCACCCGACTAGCGGGAGCTACGAGCAGTACTTC. Translating gives CASSHPTSGSYEQYF. The V call is TRBV14, the J call TRBJ2-7, with 12 bases matching TRBD2. The CDR3 runs 15 residues. V shed 3 bases, J shed 3 bases, and the junction held 3 bases outside the gene matches. Germline-derived CDR1 and CDR2 are SGHDN and FVKESK.

V usage is TRBV4-1 and J usage is TRBJ2-5; TRBD2 is a possible D gene (6 bases). The J call is uncertain, as TRBJ2-7 better fits the DNA end. Germline CDR1 MGHRA, CDR2 YSYEKL. The CDR3 extends over 18 amino acids. The CDR3 DNA reads TGCGCCAGCAGCCAAGAGGGCTGGCGCGGGAAGGGCTCCTACGAGCAGTACTTC. Amino acid sequence: CASSQEGWRGKGSYEQYF.

The J gene is TRBJ2-7, the V gene TRBV7-8; D may be TRBD1 (6 bases). The germline CDR1 and CDR2 sequences are SGHVS and FQNEAQ. V lost 5 bases, J lost 4 bases, and 15 bases lay in between. The CDR3 length is 14 residues. The CDR3 DNA sequence: TGTGCCAGCAGCGAAAAGGGGGTTGGTTACGAGCAGTACTTC. Translated: CASSEKGVGYEQYF.

The rearrangement joins TRBV27 to TRBJ1-1, with 7 bases lining up with TRBD1. V dropped 2 bases and J dropped 5; count of bases not matched to a gene: 5. This CDR3 has 14 residues. Germline V lookup: CDR1 MNHEY, CDR2 SMNVEV (reference sequence). The CDR3 here is CASSLRGQVTEAFF. In DNA form, the CDR3 reads TGTGCCAGCAGTTTAAGGGGGCAGGTGACTGAAGCTTTCTTT.